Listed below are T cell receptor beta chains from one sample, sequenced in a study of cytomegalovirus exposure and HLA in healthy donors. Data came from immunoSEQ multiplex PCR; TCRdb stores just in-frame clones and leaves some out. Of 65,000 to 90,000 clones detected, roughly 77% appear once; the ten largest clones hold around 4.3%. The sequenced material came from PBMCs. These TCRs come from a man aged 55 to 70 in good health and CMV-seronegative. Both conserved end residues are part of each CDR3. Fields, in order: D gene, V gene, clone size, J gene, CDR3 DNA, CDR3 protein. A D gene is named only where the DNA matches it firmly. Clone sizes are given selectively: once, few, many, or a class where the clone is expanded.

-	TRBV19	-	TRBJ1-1	TGTGCCAGTAGTATTGGGGGGTCCGAAGCTTTCTTT	CASSIGGSEAFF
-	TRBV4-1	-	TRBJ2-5	TGCGCCAGCAGCCAAGAAGGCTGGGCGGGACAACCAAGGGGGCCAGAGACCCAGTACTTC	CASSQEGWAGQPRGPETQYF
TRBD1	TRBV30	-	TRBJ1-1	TGTGCCTCCGAGGGACAGGGGAGCGAATACACTGAAGCTTTCTTT	CASEGQGSEYTEAFF
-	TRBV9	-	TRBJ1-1	TGTGCCAGCAGCGTAGTGGCGGGGAACACTGAAGCTTTCTTT	CASSVVAGNTEAFF
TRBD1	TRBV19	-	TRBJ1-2	TGTGCCAGTAGTATGACAGGGCCAAACTATGGCTACACCTTC	CASSMTGPNYGYTF
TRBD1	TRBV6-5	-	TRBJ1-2	TGTGCCAGCAGCACAGGGGGCCAGGGCTACACCTTC	CASSTGGQGYTF
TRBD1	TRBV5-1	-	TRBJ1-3	TGCGCCAGCAGTCCGGTACCGGGACAGGGCGGAAACACCATATATTTT	CASSPVPGQGGNTIYF
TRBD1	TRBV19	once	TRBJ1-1	TGTGCCAGTAGTATAGCTGGGACAGGGGGCTCAAACACTGAAGCTTTCTTT	CASSIAGTGGSNTEAFF
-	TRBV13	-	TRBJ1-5	TGTGCCAGCAGTTCAGGTACAGTTAATCAGCCCCAGCATTTT	CASSSGTVNQPQHF
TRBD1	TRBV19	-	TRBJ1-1	TGTGCCAGTAGTATCGGACAGGGTCGCACTGAAGCTTTCTTT	CASSIGQGRTEAFF
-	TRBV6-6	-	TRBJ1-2	TGTGCCAGCAGTTATGAAGGGGATTGGAGCTATGGCTACACCTTC	CASSYEGDWSYGYTF
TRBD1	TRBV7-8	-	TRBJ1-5	TGTGCCAGCAGCGCCGACAGGGGGTATAGCAATCAGCCCCAGCATTTT	CASSADRGYSNQPQHF
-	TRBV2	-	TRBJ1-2	TGTGCCAGTATGACAGAGCCCTATGGCTACACCTTC	CASMTEPYGYTF
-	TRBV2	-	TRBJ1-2	TGTGCCAGCAGGGAACAGGCGACCTATGGCTACACCTTC	CASREQATYGYTF
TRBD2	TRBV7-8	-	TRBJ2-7	TGTGCCAGCAGCTTACCCTCCGGGACTAGCGGTTCCTACGAGCAGTACTTC	CASSLPSGTSGSYEQYF
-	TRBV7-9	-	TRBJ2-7	TGTGCCAGCCGGCACAGGAGCTCCTACGAGCAGTACTTC	CASRHRSSYEQYF
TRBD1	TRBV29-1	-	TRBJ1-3	TGCAGCGTTGAAGGGACAGGGAGAAACACCATATATTTT	CSVEGTGRNTIYF
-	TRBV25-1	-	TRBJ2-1	TGTGCCAGCCACGGGGAGGGGGGATACAATGAGCAGTTCTTC	CASHGEGGYNEQFF
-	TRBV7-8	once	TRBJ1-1	TGTGCCAGCAGCCCGAAGTTACTGACAGTCGCGAACACTGAAGCTTTCTTT	CASSPKLLTVANTEAFF
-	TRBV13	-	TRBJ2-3	TGTGCCAGCAGCCCAGGCAGGGCCACAGATACGCAGTATTTT	CASSPGRATDTQYF
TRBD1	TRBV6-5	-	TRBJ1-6	TGTGCCGTCGGGACAGGGGGTTCACCCCTCCACTTT	CAVGTGGSPLHF
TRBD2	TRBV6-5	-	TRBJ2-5	TGTGCCAGCAGTTACGGGGCTAGCGGGGGGCATGAGCAGTACTTC	CASSYGASGGHEQYF
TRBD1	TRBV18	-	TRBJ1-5	TGTGCCAGCTCACCTAGTTTCGCCGGACAGGTTAGCAATCAGCCCCAGCATTTT	CASSPSFAGQVSNQPQHF
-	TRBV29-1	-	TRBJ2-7	TGCAGCGTTGTCGCAGGTTCCTACGAGCAGTACTTC	CSVVAGSYEQYF
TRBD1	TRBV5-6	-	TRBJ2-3	TGTGCCAGCAGCTCTACAGGGGGCGGGAGAGATACGCAGTATTTT	CASSSTGGGRDTQYF
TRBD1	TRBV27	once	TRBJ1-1	TGTGCCAGCACCCCGACAGGGCGAGCGACTGAAGCTTTCTTT	CASTPTGRATEAFF
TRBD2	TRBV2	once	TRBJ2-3	TGTGCCAGCAGTGTTGCCGGGACTAGCGGAGTCCGCAGCACAGATACGCAGTATTTT	CASSVAGTSGVRSTDTQYF
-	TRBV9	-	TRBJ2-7	TGTGCCAGCAGCCCCGGAGGCGGTGAGCAGTACTTC	CASSPGGGEQYF
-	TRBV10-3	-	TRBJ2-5	TGTGCCACGGTCTATGCCCCGGAGACCCAGTACTTC	CATVYAPETQYF
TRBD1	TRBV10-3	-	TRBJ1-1	TGTGCCATCAGTGATATGTCGGGACAGGGGGCGGTAGGGACTGAAGCTTTCTTT	CAISDMSGQGAVGTEAFF
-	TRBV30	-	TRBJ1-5	TGTGCCTGGAGCAAGGGGCAGGGGCAGCCCCAGCATTTT	CAWSKGQGQPQHF
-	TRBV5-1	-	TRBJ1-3	TGCGCCAGCAGCTTACAACAGGGCAGGGGAAACACCATATATTTT	CASSLQQGRGNTIYF
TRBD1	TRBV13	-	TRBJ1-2	TGTGCCAGCAGCTTAACAACAGGGGCAGGTGGCTACACCTTC	CASSLTTGAGGYTF
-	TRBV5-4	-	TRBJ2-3	TGTGCCAGCAGCTTGGCCGGCGGTAGGGGCGGGGGCGCTTCGCAGTATTTT	CASSLAGGRGGGASQYF
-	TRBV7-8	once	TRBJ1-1	TGTGCCAGCAGCCGAGGAGGGTTGAACACTGAAGCTTTCTTT	CASSRGGLNTEAFF
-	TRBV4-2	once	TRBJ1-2	TGTGCCAGCAGCCAAGAGGGCTTATCCTATGGCTACACCTTC	CASSQEGLSYGYTF
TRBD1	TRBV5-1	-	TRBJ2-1	TGCGCCAGCAGCTTCGACAGGGACTCCTACAATGAGCAGTTCTTC	CASSFDRDSYNEQFF
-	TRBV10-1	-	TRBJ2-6	TGCGCCGCCACGTTGGGGACATTTAACTCTGGGGCCAACGTCCTGACTTTC	CAATLGTFNSGANVLTF
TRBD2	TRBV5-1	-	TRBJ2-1	TGCGCCAGCAGCTTGGGACTAGCGGGGAGGGTTGAGCAGTTCTTC	CASSLGLAGRVEQFF
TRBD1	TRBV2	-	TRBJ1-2	TGTGCCAGCAGCGGTGGACAGGAGTACGGTGGCTACACCTTC	CASSGGQEYGGYTF
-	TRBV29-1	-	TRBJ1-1	TGCAGCGTCATACAGGGAGCCAGCATGAACACTGAAGCTTTCTTT	CSVIQGASMNTEAFF
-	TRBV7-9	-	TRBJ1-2	TGTGCCAGCAGCTTAGACAGGGATGGTGGCTACACCTTC	CASSLDRDGGYTF
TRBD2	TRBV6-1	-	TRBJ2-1	TGTGCCAGCAGTGACCCTAGCGGGGGGCCCCTCGATGAGCAGTTCTTC	CASSDPSGGPLDEQFF
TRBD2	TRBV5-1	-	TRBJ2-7	TGCGCCAGCAGCGGCGGAGGGACTAGCGGGGGTTACGAGCAGTACTTC	CASSGGGTSGGYEQYF
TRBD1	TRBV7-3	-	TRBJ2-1	TGTGCCAGCAGCTCGGACAGGGGGGGCGATGAGCAGTTCTTC	CASSSDRGGDEQFF
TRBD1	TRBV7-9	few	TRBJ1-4	TGTGCCAGCAGCCCCCTAGGGACAGGGAGTGAAAAACTGTTTTTT	CASSPLGTGSEKLFF
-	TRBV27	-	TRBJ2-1	TGTGCCAGCAGTTTTGCGGGGGCTAACAATGAGCAGTTCTTC	CASSFAGANNEQFF
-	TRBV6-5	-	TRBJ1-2	TGTGCCAGCAGTTACTCGGCAGGCTATGGCTACACCTTC	CASSYSAGYGYTF
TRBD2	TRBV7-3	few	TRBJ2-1	TGTGCCAGCAGCTTCCTAGCGGGAGCTCCTTACAATGAGCAGTTCTTC	CASSFLAGAPYNEQFF
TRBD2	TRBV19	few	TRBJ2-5	TGTGCCAGTAGTATGACTAGCGGGGGGGGAGGGGAAGAGACCCAGTACTTC	CASSMTSGGGGEETQYF
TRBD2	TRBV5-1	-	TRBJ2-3	TGCGCCAGCAGCTTGGTTAGCGGGGGCACAGATACGCAGTATTTT	CASSLVSGGTDTQYF
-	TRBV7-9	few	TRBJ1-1	TGTGCCAGCAGCTCCCCAGGGGCCCCAACTGAAGCTTTCTTT	CASSSPGAPTEAFF
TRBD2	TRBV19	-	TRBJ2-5	TGTGCCAGTAGTATAGGGGGACTAGCGGGGGGGTACCAAGAGACCCAGTACTTC	CASSIGGLAGGYQETQYF